This T cell receptor (beta chain) was retrieved from a study of Graves' ophthalmopathy and Graves' hyperthyroidism. Overall study findings and caveats: Blood also contained most of the expanded thyroid clonotypes above 0.001 frequency.

Patients newly diagnosed with hyperthyroidism, under 2 months' duration, were aged 18 to 65, the study reports. Amplified TCR beta CDR3 regions were obtained using RNA transcripts as template. Amplification began with first-round RT-PCR using HTBI primers, then second-round multiplex PCR was performed. One entry per CDR3 protein, called by TCRdb with MiXCR from the multiplex PCR reads. Of approximately 1.2 million distinct CDR3 sequences in the sample, around a third were seen once. This CDR3 is built from 14 residues. Per germline, CDR1 SNHLY and CDR2 FYNNEI. The V segment lost 3 bases and the J segment 12 bases; nucleotides outside the gene matches: 8. This clonotype was recorded many times. Its target is unknown.

The rearrangement joins TRBV2 to TRBJ1-6, with 7 bases identical to TRBD1. The sequence was obtained from an adult man with Graves' hyperthyroidism. Sample: peripheral blood or thyroid tissue (not recorded which). In DNA, the CDR3 is TGTGCCAGCAGTGAGAAGGGACAGCCGTTACCCCTCCACTTT. Its protein is CASSEKGQPLPLHF.